This T cell receptor beta chain came from a study of blood T cell repertoires in COVID-19. Study in general: Researchers got acute and convalescent COVID-19 samples from the United States, Italy and Spain. Sources were T cells, B-cell-depleted T cells, or PBMCs; the material itself was cDNA or gDNA.

With 2 bases removed from V and 6 bases from J, the gap between germline ends came to 14 bases. The CDR3 is made up of 15 amino acids. Germline CDR1 and CDR2: LGHNA and YNFKEQ. Authors' processing steps: Estimation of nucleated cell counts relied on the amplification of reference gene primers. Produced via immunoSEQ multiplex PCR; TCRdb's table is partial and in-frame only. V, J and clone size are taken as reported in that table, and D and trimming were inferred from the DNA itself. The table lists 300,000 or so clones, about 86% of them singletons. In terms of age and location, participants ranged from roughly 18 to 90 years and lived in about 25 US areas.

The TCR sequence derives from a middle-aged woman with acute COVID-19. The sample consisted of PBMCs or T cells enriched from blood (not recorded which). This chain joins TRBV4-2 and TRBJ1-5, with no clear D. CDR3 sequence: CASSQQQGGPQPQHF. The CDR3 coding sequence is TGTGCCAGCAGCCAACAACAAGGCGGGCCTCAGCCCCAGCATTTT.